This entry concerns a single T cell receptor beta chain. Its cognate antigen is unknown. This specimen comes from a study of T cell responses to AZD1222 COVID-19 vaccine. Produced via immunoSEQ multiplex PCR; TCRdb's table is partial and in-frame only. The sample yields 140,000 or so clones, about 90% seen once. Study-level points and caveats: Only after the peak T cell response were repertoires sampled. Increases in Spike-specific TCR breadth and depth were seen after two AZD1222 doses.

The CDR3 consists of 15 residues. V dropped 0 bases and J dropped 7; count of bases not matched to a gene: 5. Germline V gives CDR1 LNHNV, CDR2 YYDKDF (reference sequence). Sample: peripheral blood, taken 28 days after the second AZD1222 dose. J is TRBJ2-1 and V is TRBV15; 8 bases fit TRBD1. The TCR originated in an adult who received the AZD1222 COVID-19 vaccine. The DNA of the CDR3 is TGTGCCACCAGCAGAGAGGCAGGGGGCTGGAATGAGCAGTTCTTC. Translating gives CATSREAGGWNEQFF.